This T cell receptor beta chain was captured in a study of OX40 agonist ivuxolimab in advanced cancers. Study-wide findings and caveats: At 0.1 to 3.0 mg/kg, CD4+ and CD8+ blood T cells expanded clonally by week 6.

Notes on this clone: Its antigen is unknown.

Assay used: immunoSEQ multiplex PCR; TCRdb lists only in-frame clones, some missing. The sample records about 90,000 clones, roughly 87% being singletons. CDR1 is SGHTA, CDR2 FQGNSA, per germline. Trimming took off 3 bases at V and 0 bases at J, with 8 bases between the two ends. The CDR3 consists of 14 residues. This TCR was sampled from an adult with an advanced solid tumor such as melanoma, head and neck, liver or kidney cancer. Sequences were derived from CD4+ or CD8+ T cells sorted from blood, sampled in a trial of the OX40 agonist ivuxolimab. J is TRBJ1-1 and V is TRBV7-2, with D possibly TRBD1 on 6 matching bases. The CDR3 DNA reads TGTGCCAGCAGCTTCGGACAGATGAACACTGAAGCTTTCTTT. Protein product: CASSFGQMNTEAFF.